This T cell receptor (beta chain) derives from a study of T cell repertoires in cytomegalovirus infection. This clonotype was counted many times. CDR3 size: 12 residues. V dropped 8 bases and J dropped 1 base, with 9 bases sitting between them. Germline V CDR1 and CDR2: SEHNR, FQNEAQ (reference sequence). TCRdb fed the reads into MiXCR, producing one record per CDR3 protein. The table lists 270,000 or so distinct CDR3 sequences, over 15% of them singletons. The sequence came from a human donor in good health (CMV status not recorded). Some clones in this sample may be carry-over from other donors' samples. V and J are TRBV7-9 and TRBJ2-7; D assignment may be TRBD1 or TRBD2 (5 bases each). The sequencing input was CD8+ T cells from PBMCs. This CDR3 is CASGTGSYEQYF. CDR3 bases: TGTGCCAGCGGGACGGGGTCCTACGAGCAGTACTTC.